Below, one T cell receptor beta chain is given with its context. The antigen is not known. These data belong to a study of T cell responses to AZD1222 COVID-19 vaccine. Trimming took off 0 bases at V and 3 bases at J, with 10 bases between the two ends. Germline V gene data show CDR1 as SGDLS and CDR2 as YYNGEE. The CDR3 runs to 14 residues. Here immunoSEQ multiplex PCR was the method, and the copy in TCRdb shows in-frame clones only, minus some. Of just over 150,000 clones in the sample, 70% to 90% were seen once. Overall study results and limits: Spike-specific TCR breadth and depth went up after people got two AZD1222 doses. Among vaccine-associated CD4 TCRs, coverage spanned spike, with dominance at 160-218 and 743-854.

The sequencing used peripheral blood, collected after recovery from COVID-19. This TCR was recovered from an adult who had recovered from COVID-19. The V call is TRBV9, the J call TRBJ2-7; unclear D gene. CDR3 region: CASSVDPLSYEQYF. In DNA, the CDR3 is TGTGCCAGCAGCGTAGACCCACTCAGCTACGAGCAGTACTTC.